The text below deals with one T cell receptor beta chain. The CDR3 has 15 amino acids. Germline assignment: CDR1 MNHEY and CDR2 SMNVEV (reference sequence). Trimming took 4 bases from V and 8 from J, leaving 15 bases between them. The data stem from a study of T cell responses to AZD1222 COVID-19 vaccine. Pooling of second doses given at about 4 or about 12 weeks was done. Produced via immunoSEQ multiplex PCR; TCRdb's table is partial and in-frame only. The repertoire holds 150,000 or so clones, with about 90% as singletons. The sequences come from peripheral blood, collected 28 days after the second AZD1222 dose. The chain uses TRBV27 and TRBJ1-6, with D perhaps matching TRBD1 (5 bases). This TCR was recovered from an adult who received the AZD1222 COVID-19 vaccine. CDR3 nucleotides: TGTGCCAGCAGTTCCCCCCAGAGGGGAGATTCACCCCTCCACTTT. Protein sequence: CASSSPQRGDSPLHF.